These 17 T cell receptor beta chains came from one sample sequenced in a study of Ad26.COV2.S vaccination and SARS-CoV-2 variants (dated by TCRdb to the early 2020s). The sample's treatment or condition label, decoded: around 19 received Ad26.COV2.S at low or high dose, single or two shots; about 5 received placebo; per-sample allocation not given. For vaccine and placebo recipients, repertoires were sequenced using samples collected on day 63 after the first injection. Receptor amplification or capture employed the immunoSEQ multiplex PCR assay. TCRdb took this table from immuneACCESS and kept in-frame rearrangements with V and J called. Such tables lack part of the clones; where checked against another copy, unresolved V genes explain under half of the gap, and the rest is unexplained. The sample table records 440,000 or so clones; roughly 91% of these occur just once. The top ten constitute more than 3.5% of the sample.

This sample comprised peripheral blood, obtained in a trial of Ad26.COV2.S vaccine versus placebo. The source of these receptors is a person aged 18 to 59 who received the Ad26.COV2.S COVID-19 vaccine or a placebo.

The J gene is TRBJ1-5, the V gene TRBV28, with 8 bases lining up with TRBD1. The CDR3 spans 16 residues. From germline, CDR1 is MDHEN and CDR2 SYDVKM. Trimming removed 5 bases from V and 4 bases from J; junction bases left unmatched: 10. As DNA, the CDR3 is TGTGCCAGCAGTCCTCTTCCCGGGACAGGTAATCAGCCCCAGCATTTT. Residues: CASSPLPGTGNQPQHF.

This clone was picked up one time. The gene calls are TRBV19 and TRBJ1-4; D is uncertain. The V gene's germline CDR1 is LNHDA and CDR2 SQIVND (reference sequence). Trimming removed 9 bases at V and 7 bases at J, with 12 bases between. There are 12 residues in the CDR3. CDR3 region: CASSGTFEKLFF. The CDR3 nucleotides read TGTGCCAGCTCGGGAACATTTGAAAAACTGTTTTTT.

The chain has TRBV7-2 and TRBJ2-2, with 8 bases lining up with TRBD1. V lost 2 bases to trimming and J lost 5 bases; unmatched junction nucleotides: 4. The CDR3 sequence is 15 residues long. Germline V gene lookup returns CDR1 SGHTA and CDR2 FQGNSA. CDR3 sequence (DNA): TGTGCCAGCAGCTTACGCCGGACAGGGACCGGGGAGCTGTTTTTT. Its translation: CASSLRRTGTGELFF.

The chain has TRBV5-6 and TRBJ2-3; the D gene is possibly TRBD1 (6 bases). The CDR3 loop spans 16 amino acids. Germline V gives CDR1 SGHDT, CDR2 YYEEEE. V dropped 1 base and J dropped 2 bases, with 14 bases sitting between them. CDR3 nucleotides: TGTGCCAGCAGCTTGTTGGGGACAAGCTTCACAGATACGCAGTATTTT. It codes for CASSLLGTSFTDTQYF.

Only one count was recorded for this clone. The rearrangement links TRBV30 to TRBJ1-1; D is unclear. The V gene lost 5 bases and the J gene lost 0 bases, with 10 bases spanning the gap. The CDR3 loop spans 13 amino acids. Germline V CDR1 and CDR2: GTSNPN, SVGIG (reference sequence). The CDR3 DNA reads TGTGCCTGGGCTTTTAGGGTGAACACTGAAGCTTTCTTT. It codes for CAWAFRVNTEAFF.

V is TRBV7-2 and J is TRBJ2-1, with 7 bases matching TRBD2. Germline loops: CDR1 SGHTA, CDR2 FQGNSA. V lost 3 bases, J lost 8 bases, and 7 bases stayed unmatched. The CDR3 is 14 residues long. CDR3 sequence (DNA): TGTGCCAGCAGCTTCGGCGGGAGTGGCGATGAGCAGTTCTTC. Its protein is CASSFGGSGDEQFF.

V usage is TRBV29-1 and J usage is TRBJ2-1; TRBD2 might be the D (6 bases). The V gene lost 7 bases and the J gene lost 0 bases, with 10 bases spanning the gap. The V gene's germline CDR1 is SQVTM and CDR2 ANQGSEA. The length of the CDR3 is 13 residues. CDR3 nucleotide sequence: TGCAGCGGCGGGGACCGCTCCTACAATGAGCAGTTCTTC. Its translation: CSGGDRSYNEQFF.

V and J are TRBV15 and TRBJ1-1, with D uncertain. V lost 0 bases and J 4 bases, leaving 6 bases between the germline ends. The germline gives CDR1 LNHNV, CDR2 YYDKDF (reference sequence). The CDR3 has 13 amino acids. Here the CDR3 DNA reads TGTGCCACCAGCAGAGATTCGGGCACTGAAGCTTTCTTT. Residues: CATSRDSGTEAFF.

The CDR3 coding sequence is TGTGCCAGCACCCCACCCGGGACGGATAGCAATCAGCCCCAGCATTTT. Its translation is CASTPPGTDSNQPQHF. This chain uses TRBV11-3 with TRBJ1-5; maybe TRBD1 (5 bases). The CDR3 is 16 amino acids. Germline CDR1 reads SGHNT; CDR2 reads YENEEA. The V and J ends lost 7 bases and 0 bases respectively, with 16 bases between them.

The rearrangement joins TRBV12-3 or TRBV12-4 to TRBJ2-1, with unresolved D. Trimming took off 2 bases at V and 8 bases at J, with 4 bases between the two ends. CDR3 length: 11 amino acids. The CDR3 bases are TGTGCCAGCAGTTTATTAGATGAGCAGTTCTTC. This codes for CASSLLDEQFF.

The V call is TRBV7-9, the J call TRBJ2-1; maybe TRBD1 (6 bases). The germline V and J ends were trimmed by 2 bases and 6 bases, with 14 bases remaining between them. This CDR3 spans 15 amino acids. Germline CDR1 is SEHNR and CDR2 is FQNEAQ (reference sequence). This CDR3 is CASSLPLRGSNEQFF. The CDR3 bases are TGTGCCAGCAGCTTACCCCTCAGGGGTTCCAATGAGCAGTTCTTC.

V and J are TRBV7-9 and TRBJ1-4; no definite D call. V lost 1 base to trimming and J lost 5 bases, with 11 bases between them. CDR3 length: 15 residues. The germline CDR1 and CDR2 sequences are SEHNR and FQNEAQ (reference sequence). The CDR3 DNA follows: TGTGCCAGCAGCTTAGGGGTTCGGCCAAATGAAAAACTGTTTTTT. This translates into CASSLGVRPNEKLFF.

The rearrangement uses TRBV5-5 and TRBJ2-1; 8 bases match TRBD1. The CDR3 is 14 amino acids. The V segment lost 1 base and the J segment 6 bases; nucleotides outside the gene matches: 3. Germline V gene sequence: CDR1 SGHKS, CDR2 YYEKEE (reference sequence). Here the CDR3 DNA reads TGTGCCAGCAGCTTGAGAGGGACAGGCAATGAGCAGTTCTTC. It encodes CASSLRGTGNEQFF. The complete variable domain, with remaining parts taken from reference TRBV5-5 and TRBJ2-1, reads DAGVTQSPTHLIKTRGQQVTLRCSPISGHKSVSWYQQVLGQGPQFIFQYYEKEERGRGNFPDRFSARQFPNYSSELNVNALLLGDSALYLCASSLRGTGNEQFFGPGTRLTVL.

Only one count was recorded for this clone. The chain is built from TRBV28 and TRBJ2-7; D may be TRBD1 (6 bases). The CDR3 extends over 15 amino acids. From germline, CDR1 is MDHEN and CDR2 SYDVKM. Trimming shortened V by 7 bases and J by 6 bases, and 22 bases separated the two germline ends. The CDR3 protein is CASTSRRQGYGEQYF. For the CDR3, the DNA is TGTGCCAGCACCTCGCGACGTCAGGGGTATGGCGAGCAGTACTTC.

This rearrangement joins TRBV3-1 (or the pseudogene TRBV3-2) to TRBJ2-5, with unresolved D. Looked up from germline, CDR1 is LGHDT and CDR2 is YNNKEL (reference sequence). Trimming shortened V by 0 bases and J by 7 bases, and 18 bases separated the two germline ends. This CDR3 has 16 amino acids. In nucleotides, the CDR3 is TGTGCCAGCAGCCAAGATGGGCCGGACCGATTGGGGACCCAGTACTTC. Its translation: CASSQDGPDRLGTQYF.

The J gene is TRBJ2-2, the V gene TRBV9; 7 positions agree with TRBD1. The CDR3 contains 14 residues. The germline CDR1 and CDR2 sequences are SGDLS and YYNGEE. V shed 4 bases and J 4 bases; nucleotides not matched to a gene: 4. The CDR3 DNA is TGTGCCAGCAGCTCGAGACAGGGCACCGGGGAGCTGTTTTTT. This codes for CASSSRQGTGELFF.

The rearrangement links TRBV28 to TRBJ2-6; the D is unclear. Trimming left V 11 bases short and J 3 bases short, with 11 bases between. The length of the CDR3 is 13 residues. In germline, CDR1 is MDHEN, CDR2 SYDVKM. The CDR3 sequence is CAAAVGGANVLTF. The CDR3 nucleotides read TGTGCCGCGGCGGTGGGTGGGGCCAACGTCCTGACTTTC.